The 24 T cell receptor beta chains below come from one sample, sequenced in a study of blood T cell repertoires in COVID-19. Only in-frame clones appear in the TCRdb table, and some are missing; sequencing was by immunoSEQ multiplex PCR. Among under 300,000 clones listed, roughly nine tenths were seen once. Sequenced input: PBMCs or T cells enriched from blood (not recorded which). The origin of the receptors is a woman younger than 45 with acute COVID-19.

The rearrangement links TRBV4-1 to TRBJ2-7, with D possibly TRBD2 on 7 matching bases. Per germline, CDR1 MGHRA and CDR2 YSYEKL. Trimming took 5 bases from V and 3 from J, leaving 20 bases between them. The CDR3 consists of 16 residues. The CDR3 sequence is CASSYQAPGGLYEQYF. The CDR3 DNA reads TGCGCCAGCAGCTACCAGGCCCCGGGGGGCCTCTACGAGCAGTACTTC.

The gene calls are TRBV7-9 and TRBJ1-6, with 7 bases that match TRBD1. Germline trimming cut 5 bases from V and 7 bases from J; bases unmatched to any gene: 8. The CDR3 runs to 15 residues. CDR1 and CDR2 from the germline V gene are SEHNR and FQNEAQ (reference sequence). The CDR3 region is CASSRDRAGNSPLHF. CDR3 DNA sequence: TGTGCCAGCAGCCGCGACAGGGCCGGGAATTCACCCCTCCACTTT.

The chain has TRBV5-6 and TRBJ1-1; 7 nucleotides agree with TRBD1. The germline V gene has CDR1 SGHDT and CDR2 YYEEEE. V gave up 2 bases and J gave up 11 bases; unmatched junction bases: 6. This CDR3 has 12 amino acids. The CDR3 nucleotides read TGTGCCAGCAGCTTTGACGACAGGGTTGCTTTCTTT. Protein: CASSFDDRVAFF.

The genes are TRBV6-5 and TRBJ1-6; TRBD1 is a possible D gene (6 bases). CDR3 length equals 12 residues. The V gene lost 6 bases and the J gene lost 8 bases, with 8 bases spanning the gap. Looked up from germline, CDR1 is MNHEY and CDR2 is SVGAGI. For the CDR3, the DNA is TGTGCCAGCAGAACAGGGTATTCACCCCTCCACTTT. It is translated as CASRTGYSPLHF.

This clone was picked up one time. The chain combines TRBV28 with TRBJ2-1; D is uncertain. The CDR3 consists of 13 residues. Trimming left V 0 bases short and J 6 bases short, with 6 bases between. Germline lookup yields CDR1 MDHEN and CDR2 SYDVKM. The CDR3 here is CASSLWASNEQFF. The CDR3 nucleotides read TGTGCCAGCAGTTTATGGGCAAGCAATGAGCAGTTCTTC.

The V and J genes are TRBV15 and TRBJ1-4; no firm D call. Trimming took off 0 bases at V and 4 bases at J, with 9 bases between the two ends. There are 15 residues in the CDR3. CDR1 is LNHNV and CDR2 is YYDKDF in the germline V gene (reference sequence). In DNA form, the CDR3 reads TGTGCCACCAGCAGAGACTACAGCGGTAATGAAAAACTGTTTTTT. It yields the protein CATSRDYSGNEKLFF.

The V and J genes are TRBV5-1 and TRBJ2-2; the D gene is possibly TRBD1 (6 bases). V lost 0 bases and J lost 3, with 15 bases in between. The germline gives CDR1 SGHRS, CDR2 YFSETQ. The CDR3 extends over 17 amino acids. The CDR3 bases are TGCGCCAGCAGCTTGGTAGTGGGGACACTTCACACCGGGGAGCTGTTTTTT. Its protein is CASSLVVGTLHTGELFF.

J is TRBJ2-7 and V is TRBV27; TRBD1 agrees at 8 bases. The V gene's germline CDR1 is MNHEY and CDR2 SMNVEV (reference sequence). The V gene end was trimmed by 5 bases and the J gene end by 6 bases; junction bases not matched to a gene: 9. The CDR3 runs 14 residues. CDR3 sequence reads: CASSSTGGPGEQYF. The DNA of the CDR3 is TGTGCCAGCAGTAGCACAGGGGGACCTGGCGAGCAGTACTTC.

The V call is TRBV3-1 (or the pseudogene TRBV3-2), the J call TRBJ1-1; 7 nucleotides agree with TRBD1. The V and J ends lost 7 bases and 0 bases, in that order; junction bases with no gene match: 5. The CDR3 extends over 14 amino acids. Germline V gives CDR1 LGHDT, CDR2 YNNKEL (reference sequence). CDR3 residues: CASIPGTVNTEAFF. Here the CDR3 DNA reads TGTGCCAGCATCCCCGGGACAGTGAACACTGAAGCTTTCTTT.

This chain connects TRBV6-5 to TRBJ2-6; tentative D call: TRBD2 (6 bases). Germline V CDR1 and CDR2: MNHEY, SVGAGI. This CDR3 has 16 amino acids. Trimming cost V 4 bases and J 2 bases, with 12 bases left between them. The CDR3 DNA sequence: TGTGCCAGCAGTTTGGACGGACTAACTGGGGCCAACGTCCTGACTTTC. It encodes CASSLDGLTGANVLTF.

In this sample, this clone turned up many times. This chain connects TRBV28 to TRBJ1-1; 11 bases agree with TRBD1. The germline V gene encodes CDR1 MDHEN and CDR2 SYDVKM. This CDR3 is 15 amino acids long. Germline trimming cut 3 bases from V and 7 bases from J; bases unmatched to any gene: 7. Here the CDR3 reads CASSFADRGQIEAFF. CDR3 bases: TGTGCCAGCAGTTTTGCGGACAGGGGGCAGATTGAAGCTTTCTTT.

V gene TRBV27 combines with J gene TRBJ2-7; maybe TRBD2 (6 bases). In germline, CDR1 is MNHEY, CDR2 SMNVEV (reference sequence). V lost 5 bases to trimming and J lost 5 bases, with 16 bases between them. The CDR3 loop spans 14 amino acids. The CDR3 DNA reads as TGTGCCAGCAGTCTCCGGGAGCACAGGCACGAGCAGTACTTC. Translation: CASSLREHRHEQYF.

The CDR3 DNA sequence: TGTGCCAGCAGCTTAGGAATAGCCGGGGTTGAGACCCAGTACTTC. Protein sequence: CASSLGIAGVETQYF. The chain couples TRBV7-6 to TRBJ2-5, with a tentative D call TRBD2 (5 bases). V was cut by 1 base and J by 5 bases, with 14 bases left in between. This CDR3 has 15 residues. Germline V gene lookup returns CDR1 SGHVS and CDR2 FNYEAQ.

The rearrangement links TRBV7-2 to TRBJ2-1; TRBD2 matches at 15 bases. The V and J ends lost 5 bases and 6 bases, in that order; junction bases with no gene match: 11. The CDR3 has 18 residues. Germline CDR1 SGHTA, CDR2 FQGNSA. CDR3 loop: CASSQKGLAGGRGNEQFF. In DNA, the CDR3 is TGTGCCAGCAGCCAGAAAGGACTAGCGGGAGGGCGTGGCAATGAGCAGTTCTTC.

The chain has TRBV5-1 and TRBJ2-1; TRBD2 matches 13 bases. The CDR3 length is 15 residues. V was clipped by 2 bases and J by 7 bases; unmatched bases: 3. CDR1 is SGHRS and CDR2 is YFSETQ in the germline V gene. Here the CDR3 DNA reads TGCGCCAGCAGCTTAGGACTAGCGGGGGCGAATGAGCAGTTCTTC. It is translated as CASSLGLAGANEQFF.

The chain links TRBV6-1 to TRBJ1-6; D is possibly TRBD1 (6 bases). V was trimmed by 0 bases and J by 7 bases, leaving 13 bases between them. CDR1 and CDR2 from the germline V gene are MNHNS and SASEGT. This CDR3 region has 16 residues. The CDR3 spells CASSEARGYGNSPLHF. For the CDR3, the DNA is TGTGCCAGCAGTGAAGCGAGGGGGTACGGGAATTCACCCCTCCACTTT.

This chain links TRBV19 with TRBJ1-1; D is ambiguous. The V gene lost 5 bases and the J gene lost 1 base, with 11 bases spanning the gap. The CDR3 extends over 14 amino acids. Germline lookup yields CDR1 LNHDA and CDR2 SQIVND (reference sequence). The DNA for the CDR3 is TGTGCCAGTAGTCCCTGGCAGGAGAACACTGAAGCTTTCTTT. Amino acids: CASSPWQENTEAFF. The full variable domain, completed using reference TRBV19 and TRBJ1-1, is DGGITQSPKYLFRKEGQNVTLSCEQNLNHDAMYWYRQDPGQGLRLIYYSQIVNDFQKGDIAEGYSVSREKKESFPLTVTSAQKNPTAFYLCASSPWQENTEAFFGQGTRLTVV.

The chain has TRBV2 and TRBJ2-7, with TRBD1 identical over 8 bases. V lost 6 bases to trimming and J lost 5 bases; unmatched junction nucleotides: 6. From germline, CDR1 is SNHLY and CDR2 FYNNEI. The CDR3 runs 13 residues. CDR3 amino acids: CASSRQGKHEQYF. DNA for the CDR3: TGTGCCAGCAGCCGACAGGGGAAGCACGAGCAGTACTTC.

Remarks on this clone: Different DNA sequences within this sample yield the same CDR3. The chain has TRBV2 and TRBJ1-3; D gene unclear. The germline V gene has CDR1 SNHLY and CDR2 FYNNEI. With 4 bases removed from V and 1 base from J, the gap between germline ends came to 5 bases. The CDR3 is 13 residues long. For the CDR3, the DNA is TGTGCCAGCAGTGCCCTGTCTGGAAACACCATATATTTT. Residues: CASSALSGNTIYF.

The chain uses TRBV7-2 and TRBJ2-1, with D maybe TRBD1 (5 bases). Trimming stripped 1 base from V and 6 bases from J, with 13 bases between. This CDR3 is built from 15 residues. CDR1 and CDR2 from the germline V gene are SGHTA and FQGNSA. The CDR3 here is CASSLDSGSGNEQFF. In nucleotides, the CDR3 is TGTGCCAGCAGCTTAGATTCAGGGTCCGGCAATGAGCAGTTCTTC.

The gene calls are TRBV10-1 and TRBJ1-5; 9 bases map to TRBD1. J gave up 1 base and V 6 bases, and 7 bases lay outside the gene matches. This CDR3 contains 16 residues. CDR1 and CDR2 from the germline V gene are WNHNN and SYGVQD (reference sequence). The CDR3 DNA reads as TGCGCCAGCAGGAAGACAGGGGGAGGAAGCAATCAGCCCCAGCATTTT. Protein sequence: CASRKTGGGSNQPQHF.

V gene TRBV7-9 combines with J gene TRBJ1-2; 12 nucleotides match TRBD1. V gave up 5 bases and J gave up 6 bases; unmatched junction bases: 4. The CDR3 contains 14 residues. Germline lookup yields CDR1 SEHNR and CDR2 FQNEAQ (reference sequence). For the CDR3, the DNA is TGTGCCAGCAGCCCCGGGACAGGGGGCGATGGCTACACCTTC. Residues: CASSPGTGGDGYTF.

This clone was found once. The chain uses TRBV7-2 and TRBJ2-1, with TRBD2 identical over 11 bases. Trimming at V came to 1 base and at J to 6 bases, leaving 5 bases not matched to a gene. Germline V gene data show CDR1 as SGHTA and CDR2 as FQGNSA. The CDR3 has 16 amino acids. The CDR3 loop is CASSLVGSGRGNEQFF. The CDR3 DNA is TGTGCCAGCAGCTTAGTAGGTAGCGGGAGGGGCAATGAGCAGTTCTTC.

The chain couples TRBV4-1 to TRBJ1-1, with D unresolved. V gave up 1 base and J gave up 10 bases, with 7 bases separating them. The CDR3 runs 11 residues. CDR1 and CDR2 from the germline V gene are MGHRA and YSYEKL. CDR3 loop: CASSQGGVAFF. The DNA of the CDR3 is TGCGCCAGCAGCCAAGGGGGAGTAGCTTTCTTT.